A selection of T cell receptor beta chains follows, all from one sample in a study of shared clonotypes between healthy human individuals. Sequencing used immunoSEQ multiplex PCR; TCRdb keeps in-frame clones, though not all of them. The table has about 2 million clones, about 94% seen once; the top ten hold more than 0.95%. Sequencing was carried out using naive CD8+ T cells sorted from blood. The receptors come from a man between 18 and 29 years old in good health. Both conserved end residues are part of each CDR3. Each record gives: CDR3 protein, CDR3 DNA, D gene, V gene, clone size, J gene, CDR3 length. The D gene is left open where the match is weak. Clone size is given for some rows only: seen once, a few or many times, or a class if the clone is expanded.

CASRSDPTYEQYF TGTGCCAGCAGATCGGACCCAACGTACGAGCAGTACTTC NA TRBV7-6 NA TRBJ2-7 13
CATMEDGARPQHF TGCGCCACTATGGAGGACGGGGCAAGGCCCCAGCATTTT NA TRBV10-2 NA TRBJ1-5 13
CASQQGSYNEQFF TGTGCCAGCCAACAGGGGTCCTACAATGAGCAGTTCTTC TRBD1 TRBV6-5 NA TRBJ2-1 13
CASTMEPSNTGELFF TGTGCCAGCACTATGGAGCCTTCGAACACCGGGGAGCTGTTTTTT NA TRBV9 NA TRBJ2-2 15
CASSLQFMNTEAFF TGTGCCAGCAGCTTGCAGTTCATGAACACTGAAGCTTTCTTT NA TRBV5-6 NA TRBJ1-1 14
CASSGTSSYNEQFF TGTGCCAGCAGCGGGACTAGCAGCTACAATGAGCAGTTCTTC TRBD2 TRBV27 NA TRBJ2-1 14
CASSLAPGFDEQYF TGTGCCAGCAGCTTAGCGCCCGGGTTCGACGAGCAGTACTTC NA TRBV7-2 NA TRBJ2-7 14
CASSAGQTFYEQYF TGTGCCAGCAGCGCGGGACAGACCTTCTACGAGCAGTACTTC TRBD1 TRBV9 NA TRBJ2-7 14
CASRTVAGYNEQFF TGTGCCAGCAGGACGGTAGCGGGCTACAATGAGCAGTTCTTC TRBD2 TRBV7-2 NA TRBJ2-1 14
CASSIGDYGYTF TGTGCCAGCAGCATAGGGGACTATGGCTACACCTTC NA TRBV5-4 NA TRBJ1-2 12
CASSRLGENSYEQYF TGTGCCAGCAGCCGCTTGGGGGAAAATAGCTACGAGCAGTACTTC NA TRBV5-4 once TRBJ2-7 15
CASSLAEATEHF TGTGCCAGCAGCTTAGCCGAGGCTACCGAACACTTC NA TRBV7-2 NA TRBJ2-7 12
CSVHLEIDTQYF TGCAGCGTTCACCTGGAGATAGATACGCAGTATTTT NA TRBV29-1 NA TRBJ2-3 12
CASSSGTGLSYEQYF TGTGCCAGCAGTTCCGGGACAGGCCTCTCCTACGAGCAGTACTTC TRBD1 TRBV28 NA TRBJ2-7 15
CASSRTSGDSYEQYF TGTGCCAGCAGCCGTACTAGCGGTGACTCCTACGAGCAGTACTTC TRBD2 TRBV7-9 NA TRBJ2-7 15
CASSSPGLAGVYEQYF TGTGCCAGCAGTTCCCCGGGACTAGCGGGAGTCTACGAGCAGTACTTC TRBD2 TRBV27 NA TRBJ2-7 16
CASSLGPGSSYEQYF TGTGCCAGCAGCTTAGGGCCAGGTAGCTCCTACGAGCAGTACTTC NA TRBV7-8 NA TRBJ2-7 15
CASSQAGNQETQYF TGCGCCAGCAGCCAAGCAGGGAACCAAGAGACCCAGTACTTC NA TRBV4-3 NA TRBJ2-5 14
CASSLLRLAGANTGELFF TGTGCCAGCAGTTTACTTCGACTAGCGGGGGCTAACACCGGGGAGCTGTTTTTT TRBD2 TRBV27 NA TRBJ2-2 18
CASSSLPTDFLDVNEQFF TGCGCCAGCAGCAGCCTTCCCACAGACTTCTTGGACGTAAATGAGCAGTTCTTC NA TRBV5-1 many TRBJ2-1 18
CASSPGQSSYNEQFF TGTGCCAGCAGTCCCGGACAGTCCTCCTACAATGAGCAGTTCTTC NA TRBV6-5 once TRBJ2-1 15
CASSQLATNEKLFF TGCGCCAGCAGCCAGCTCGCAACTAATGAAAAACTGTTTTTT NA TRBV4-1 NA TRBJ1-4 14
CASSSTGGGFYEQYF TGTGCCAGCAGTTCGACAGGGGGCGGATTCTACGAGCAGTACTTC TRBD1 TRBV7-6 NA TRBJ2-7 15
CASSFSPWGEQYF TGTGCCAGCAGCTTCTCGCCCTGGGGGGAGCAGTACTTC NA TRBV7-3 few TRBJ2-7 13
CASSLGSGVVYPNEQFF TGCGCCAGCAGCTTGGGATCAGGGGTTGTATATCCCAATGAGCAGTTCTTC NA TRBV5-1 once TRBJ2-1 17
CASSSRDLRGGYTF TGTGCCAGTAGTAGCCGGGACCTCAGAGGGGGCTACACCTTC NA TRBV19 NA TRBJ1-2 14
CASSVGDGGANYGYTF TGTGCCAGCAGCGTAGGGGACGGAGGAGCTAACTATGGCTACACCTTC NA TRBV7-8 NA TRBJ1-2 16
CASSSLATSYEQYF TGTGCCAGCAGTTCACTAGCGACCTCCTACGAGCAGTACTTC TRBD2 TRBV27 NA TRBJ2-7 14
CASSYSGPNEQFF TGTGCCAGCAGTTACAGCGGGCCAAATGAGCAGTTCTTC NA TRBV6-5 NA TRBJ2-1 13
CASSQDLPNTEAFF TGCGCCAGCAGCCAAGATCTCCCGAACACTGAAGCTTTCTTT NA TRBV4-1 NA TRBJ1-1 14
CASSLGWNTGELFF TGTGCCAGCAGCTTAGGATGGAACACCGGGGAGCTGTTTTTT NA TRBV13 NA TRBJ2-2 14
CASSLAGETQYF TGTGCCAGCAGCTTAGCGGGAGAGACCCAGTACTTC NA TRBV7-6 NA TRBJ2-5 12
CASSLLAGDYNEQFF TGTGCCAGCAGCCTCCTAGCGGGAGACTACAATGAGCAGTTCTTC TRBD2 TRBV11-2 once TRBJ2-1 15
CASSSTGGSYNEQFF TGTGCCAGCAGCTCAACAGGGGGGTCCTACAATGAGCAGTTCTTC TRBD1 TRBV13 NA TRBJ2-1 15
CASTETLGAEAFF TGTGCCAGCACCGAGACACTGGGCGCTGAAGCTTTCTTT NA TRBV5-4 NA TRBJ1-1 13
CASSQDAGDTQYF TGTGCCAGCAGCCAAGACGCGGGGGATACGCAGTATTTT NA TRBV4-2 NA TRBJ2-3 13
CASSPRDRGNTEAFF TGCGCCAGCAGCCCCCGGGACAGGGGAAACACTGAAGCTTTCTTT TRBD1 TRBV4-1 once TRBJ1-1 15
CASLRSQGQETEAFF TGTGCCAGCCTGCGTTCACAGGGGCAGGAAACTGAAGCTTTCTTT TRBD1 TRBV19 NA TRBJ1-1 15
CACDNAFLTTSGSTQYQETQYF TGTGCCTGCGATAACGCCTTCCTGACCACTAGCGGGAGTACCCAGTACCAAGAGACCCAGTACTTC TRBD2 TRBV30 NA TRBJ2-5 22
CASSSDLSGNTIYF TGTGCCAGCAGCTCAGACCTCTCTGGAAACACCATATATTTT NA TRBV7-9 NA TRBJ1-3 14
CASRDRQGTSGANVLTF TGCGCCAGCCGAGATCGTCAAGGGACCTCTGGGGCCAACGTCCTGACTTTC NA TRBV10-2 NA TRBJ2-6 17
CASRSSPLSGETQYF TGTGCCAGCAGATCAAGCCCCCTTTCTGGGGAGACCCAGTACTTC NA TRBV7-8 NA TRBJ2-5 15
CASSMASVATGELFF TGTGCCAGTAGTATGGCGAGTGTTGCCACCGGGGAGCTGTTTTTT NA TRBV19 NA TRBJ2-2 15
CASSYTENEQFF TGTGCTAGCAGCTATACTGAGAATGAGCAGTTCTTC NA TRBV7-7 NA TRBJ2-1 12
CSARVVNEQYF TGCAGTGCTAGAGTGGTCAACGAGCAGTACTTC NA TRBV20-1 NA TRBJ2-7 11
CASSPGTSKSDTQYF TGTGCCAGCAGCCCGGGGACTAGCAAGTCAGATACGCAGTATTTT TRBD2 TRBV7-2 NA TRBJ2-3 15
CASSPDRANEQYF TGTGCCAGCAGTCCGGACAGGGCAAACGAGCAGTACTTC TRBD1 TRBV6-5 NA TRBJ2-7 13
CASSYDWSYQETQYF TGTGCCAGCAGCTATGACTGGTCGTACCAAGAGACCCAGTACTTC NA TRBV11-2 NA TRBJ2-5 15
CASSSGQPYYTF TGTGCCAGCAGCTCCGGACAACCCTACTACACCTTC NA TRBV6-5 NA TRBJ1-2 12
CASSLYPADTQYF TGTGCCAGCAGTTTATACCCCGCGGATACGCAGTATTTT NA TRBV27 NA TRBJ2-3 13
CASSLAGGSYEQYF TGTGCCAGCAGCCTAGCGGGGGGTTCCTACGAGCAGTACTTC TRBD2 TRBV28 once TRBJ2-7 14
CASSSEGRPPRQPQHF TGTGCCAGCAGTTCTGAAGGCAGGCCTCCCCGTCAGCCCCAGCATTTT NA TRBV27 NA TRBJ1-5 16
CSVEVGGRTYEQYF TGCAGCGTTGAAGTCGGAGGCCGAACCTACGAGCAGTACTTC NA TRBV29-1 NA TRBJ2-7 14
CASSKVLLTYTEAFF TGTGCCAGCAGCAAAGTGCTCCTAACTTACACTGAAGCTTTCTTT NA TRBV21-1 NA TRBJ1-1 15
CASSQSRYEQYF TGTGCCAGCAGCCAATCCCGGTACGAGCAGTACTTC NA TRBV16 few TRBJ2-7 12
CASSPSPGLNTEAFF TGTGCCAGCAGCCCTAGCCCAGGGCTGAACACTGAAGCTTTCTTT NA TRBV9 NA TRBJ1-1 15
CASSESYNYEQYF TGTGCCAGCAGTGAATCATATAACTACGAGCAGTACTTC NA TRBV6-1 once TRBJ2-7 13
CASSSPDEREPYEQYF TGTGCCAGCAGTTCACCCGATGAGCGGGAACCCTACGAGCAGTACTTC TRBD2 TRBV28 NA TRBJ2-7 16
CASSFFEWNTGELFF TGTGCCAGCAGTTTCTTCGAGTGGAACACCGGGGAGCTGTTTTTT NA TRBV28 once TRBJ2-2 15
CASSTTGVEGATEAFF TGCGCCAGCAGCACGACAGGGGTAGAAGGAGCCACTGAAGCTTTCTTT TRBD1 TRBV5-1 NA TRBJ1-1 16